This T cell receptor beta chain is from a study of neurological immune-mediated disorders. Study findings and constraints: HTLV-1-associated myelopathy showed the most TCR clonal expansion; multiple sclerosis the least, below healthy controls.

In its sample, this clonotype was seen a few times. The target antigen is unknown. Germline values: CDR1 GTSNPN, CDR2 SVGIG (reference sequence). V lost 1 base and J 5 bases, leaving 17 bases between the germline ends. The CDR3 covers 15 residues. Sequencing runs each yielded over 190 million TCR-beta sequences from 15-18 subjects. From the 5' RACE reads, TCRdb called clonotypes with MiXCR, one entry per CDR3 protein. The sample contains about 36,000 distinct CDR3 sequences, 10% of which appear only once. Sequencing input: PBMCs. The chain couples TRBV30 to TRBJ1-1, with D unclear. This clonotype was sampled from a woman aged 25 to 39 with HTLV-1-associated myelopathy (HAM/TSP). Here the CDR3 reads CAWSALVGSGTEAFF. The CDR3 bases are TGTGCCTGGAGTGCCCTCGTAGGGTCGGGAACTGAAGCTTTCTTT.